This TCR beta chain was identified in a study of T cell repertoires in cytomegalovirus infection. Across the whole study: Based on public TCR beta signatures, there were indications of CMV infection and of a matching HLA type.

MiXCR was run by TCRdb on the reads, yielding one entry per CDR3 protein. This sample yields around 530,000 distinct CDR3 sequences, of which approximately 15% are seen a single time; 20% to 30% belongs to the top ten. This clonotype appeared a few times. Antigen: not known. The germline V and J ends were trimmed by 6 bases and 0 bases, with 9 bases remaining between them. The CDR3 has 15 residues. CDR1 is MDHEN and CDR2 is SYDVKM in the germline V gene. Study-level findings and limits: The ex vivo response was dominated by HLA-C-restricted CMV-specific TCR beta clonotypes. Individuals carrying CMV plus the relevant HLA were identified by cumulative frequency of public TCR beta families.

Sequencing was carried out using CD8+ T cells from PBMCs. The receptor comes from a human donor in good health (CMV status not recorded). Some clones in this sample may be carry-over from other donors' samples. V is TRBV28 and J is TRBJ2-6; maybe TRBD2 (6 bases). CDR3 sequence: CASRPGVSGANVLTF. The CDR3 DNA reads as TGTGCCAGCAGACCGGGGGTCTCTGGGGCCAACGTCCTGACTTTC.